Listed below are T cell receptor beta chains from one sample, sequenced in a study of lymphopenia after photon versus proton radiotherapy. TCRdb's copy holds only in-frame clones and misses some; the assay was immunoSEQ multiplex PCR. The table includes approximately 45,000 clones, roughly 85% detected once. The sample was peripheral blood, taken from a patient treated with photon-based radiotherapy. Source of these receptors: a man aged 35-49 years with gastric cancer. Each CDR3 is given without its conserved first and last residue. Each record gives: J gene, V gene, CDR3 protein.

>TRBJ2-2|TRBV27
ASSPLSGVNGELF
>TRBJ1-6|TRBV7-2
ASSPTTVYSPLH
>TRBJ2-2|TRBV5-1
ASSRDVTNTGELF
>TRBJ1-6|TRBV27
ASSTRYSPLH
>TRBJ1-3|TRBV7-9
ASRTGAGNTIY
>TRBJ2-2|TRBV7-7
ASSSLAGDTGELF
>TRBJ2-3|TRBV6-1
ASSEAGTVPTDTQY
>TRBJ1-4|TRBV6-5
ASSIGTGEGKLF
>TRBJ2-3|TRBV18
ASSPGRGSADTQY
>TRBJ1-1|TRBV29-1
SVAPRISNTEAF
>TRBJ2-3|TRBV7-2
ASSLAEKNQY
>TRBJ2-2|TRBV19
ASKQGSVNTGELF
>TRBJ1-1|TRBV19
ASSIAQGLNTEAF
>TRBJ2-5|TRBV2
ASSEQETQY
>TRBJ2-3|TRBV30
AWNGLAGHRDTQY
>TRBJ2-3|TRBV7-2
ASSSGQTGYTQY
>TRBJ2-7|TRBV5-4
ASTGPGGEQY
>TRBJ1-6|TRBV4-1
ASSQVVGVHNSPLH